The clone carrying this T cell receptor (beta chain) showed up many times. What it binds is not known. One entry per CDR3 protein results from TCRdb running MiXCR on the 5' RACE reads. The sample has approximately 260,000 distinct CDR3 sequences, 11% to 15% seen once. Trimming took off 1 base at V and 2 bases at J, with 18 bases between the two ends. This CDR3 has 17 amino acids. The germline V gene encodes CDR1 MGHRA and CDR2 YSYEKL. Every donor was a healthy Caucasian. The data were taken from a study of identical twins. Study results and limitations: Within cord blood, abundant beta clonotypes carried fewer insertions, but memory repertoires showed no such trend. Compared with models, monozygotic twins showed more out-of-frame TCR alpha sharing. Researchers reported weaker excess twin sharing in beta out-of-frame sequences.

This TCR came from a woman younger than 35 in good health. J is TRBJ2-7 and V is TRBV4-1; D is possibly TRBD2 (6 bases). Sequences were obtained from memory (CD45RO+) T cells sorted from blood. The DNA of the CDR3 is TGCGCCAGCAGCCAAGGATTACTGGACTCGGGGGCCTACGAGCAGTACTTC. Its protein is CASSQGLLDSGAYEQYF.